Reported below is one T cell receptor beta chain. Its antigen is not identified. This sequence may be a read error, since a much larger clone differs from it by one base. The conserved phenylalanine or tryptophan normally closing the CDR3 is absent here, so this likely arose from a read error. The ends lost 2 bases at V and 2 bases at J; junction bases unmatched: 13. CDR1 is SGHRS, CDR2 YFSETQ, per germline. This CDR3 has 18 amino acids. This record comes from a study of identical twins. Study-level findings and limits: Analyses of zero insertions could be partly confounded by invariant MAIT and iNKT cells. With beta out-of-frame sequences, excess sharing by twins was weaker.

Healthy Caucasians, and only they, were the donors. MiXCR, applied by TCRdb to the 5' RACE reads, yields one record per CDR3 protein. The sample contains 700,000 or so distinct CDR3 sequences, less than 10% of which appear only once. This sample also appeared in a second study, on yellow fever vaccine responses in identical twins. That study adds: Reports say the vaccine T cell response in twins looked partly convergent and partly personalized.

The chain couples TRBV5-1 to TRBJ2-5; 9 bases fit TRBD2. This TCR was recovered from a woman younger than 30 in good health. The source material was PBMCs. The CDR3 region is CASSLGAAGGPSQETQYL. The CDR3 DNA sequence: TGCGCCAGCAGCTTAGGTGCAGCGGGGGGACCATCTCAAGAGACCCAGTACTTA.